The clone carrying this T cell receptor (beta chain) occurred a few times. Its cognate antigen is unknown. This entry is derived from a study of identical twins. General study points: Cord blood beta clonotypes that were abundant carried fewer insertions, and memory repertoires showed no such trend. Conclusions were based on cross-sectional statistical analysis, without following the same donors.

One entry per CDR3 protein results from TCRdb running MiXCR on the 5' RACE reads. Here the sample spans 500,000 to 550,000 distinct CDR3 sequences, around 20% being singletons. Trimming cost V 2 bases and J 4 bases, with 17 bases left between them. CDR3 size: 16 residues. CDR1 and CDR2 from the germline V gene are SGHDT and YYEEEE. The same sample was also studied in work on T cells expressing NK-cell markers. As that study records: One of eight sequenced donors was HCMV-seronegative; the other seven were seropositive. The CD3+CD56-NKG2C+ fraction was also led by these clonotypes in a few donors.

The sample was CD4+ T cells sorted from blood. The chain links TRBV5-6 to TRBJ2-3; a possible D gene is TRBD2 (6 bases). This receptor was identified in a woman under 30 in good health. The CDR3 DNA sequence: TGTGCCAGCAGCTTATTACGGGGCGGGGTAGCAGATACGCAGTATTTT. The encoded protein is CASSLLRGGVADTQYF.